This T cell receptor beta chain is drawn from a study of blood T cell repertoires in COVID-19. Here immunoSEQ multiplex PCR was the method, and the copy in TCRdb shows in-frame clones only, minus some. The sample lists under 150,000 clones, 85% to 90% occurring once. The germline V gene has CDR1 SQVTM and CDR2 ANQGSEA. V gave up 8 bases and J gave up 8 bases; unmatched junction bases: 11. CDR3 length: 13 amino acids. Material: peripheral blood. This rearrangement joins TRBV29-1 to TRBJ2-1, with TRBD2 identical over 8 bases. The receptor was derived from a woman aged 55-69 years with active COVID-19. CDR3 sequence (DNA): TGCAGCACAGGGACTAGTTGGTTCGATGAGCAGTTCTTC. Translated: CSTGTSWFDEQFF.